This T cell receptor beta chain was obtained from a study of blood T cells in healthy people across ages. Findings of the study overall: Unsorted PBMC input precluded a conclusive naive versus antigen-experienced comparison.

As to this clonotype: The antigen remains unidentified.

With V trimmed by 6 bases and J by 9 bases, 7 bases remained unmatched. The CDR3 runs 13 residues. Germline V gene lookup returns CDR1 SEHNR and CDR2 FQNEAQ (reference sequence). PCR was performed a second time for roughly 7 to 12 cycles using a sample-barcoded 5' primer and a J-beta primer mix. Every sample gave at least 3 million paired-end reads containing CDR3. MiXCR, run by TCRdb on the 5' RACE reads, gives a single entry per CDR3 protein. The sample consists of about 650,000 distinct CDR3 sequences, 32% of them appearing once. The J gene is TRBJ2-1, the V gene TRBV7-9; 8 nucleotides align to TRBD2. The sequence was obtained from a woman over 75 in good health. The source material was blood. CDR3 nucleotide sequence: TGTGCCAGCAGTTTTCCCGGGAGGGCTGAGCAGTTCTTC. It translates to CASSFPGRAEQFF.